Below are 30 T cell receptor beta chains sequenced from a single sample in a study of T cells in Graves' hyperthyroidism and ophthalmopathy. TCR beta CDR3 region amplification was performed from RNA transcripts. When the TCR CDR3 underwent first-round RT-PCR, the HTBI primer set was used. TCRdb re-called the multiplex PCR reads with MiXCR, one entry per CDR3 protein. The repertoire holds 250,000 to 300,000 distinct CDR3 sequences, with roughly 15% as singletons. The sequencing input was blood. Receptor source: a woman in her thirties or forties with Graves' hyperthyroidism.

V usage is TRBV3-1 and J usage is TRBJ2-2; 7 bases match TRBD2. Germline CDR1 LGHDT, CDR2 YNNKEL (reference sequence). With 3 bases clipped from V and 5 bases from J, the junction kept 9 bases outside the gene matches. The CDR3 is 16 amino acids. CDR3 amino acids: CASSQSFLAGTGELFF. For the CDR3, the DNA is TGTGCCAGCAGCCAGTCTTTCTTAGCGGGTACCGGGGAGCTGTTTTTT.

This clonotype was picked up many times. The chain has TRBV20-1 and TRBJ2-7, with D possibly matching TRBD1 (5 bases). This CDR3 has 12 residues. In germline, CDR1 is DFQATT, CDR2 SNEGSKA (reference sequence). The V end lost 3 bases, the J end lost 7 bases, and 13 bases lay between the germline ends. CDR3 bases: TGCAGTGCTAGGGCGGACATCGGGGAGCAGTACTTC. It codes for CSARADIGEQYF.

Ten or more counts support this clonotype. The chain joins TRBV3-1 to TRBJ1-1; D gene unclear. The CDR3 length is 13 residues. Germline V CDR1 and CDR2: LGHDT, YNNKEL (reference sequence). Trimming stripped 4 bases from V and 4 bases from J, with 10 bases between. This CDR3 reads CASSLQGSTEAFF. CDR3 in DNA: TGTGCCAGCAGCCTCCAAGGGAGCACTGAAGCTTTCTTT.

Concerning this clonotype itself: This may be a read error, as it is one base from a much larger clone. The DNA for the CDR3 is TGTGCCGGCAGCTCGGAGGGGTGGTATAACGAGCAGTACTTC. Translation: CAGSSEGWYNEQYF. V is TRBV28 and J is TRBJ2-7, with D possibly being TRBD2 (6 bases). The CDR3 is 14 amino acids. Germline assignment: CDR1 MDHEN and CDR2 SYDVKM.

With regard to this clonotype: It may be a read error: a sequence one base away is much more abundant. The chain employs TRBV4-1 and TRBJ1-6; D is unresolved. CDR1 MGHRA and CDR2 YSYEKL come from the germline V gene. Deletions cut 0 bases from V and 9 bases from J, with 15 bases between. The CDR3 is 16 residues long. CDR3 sequence: CASSQDLSARASPLHF. CDR3 DNA sequence: TGCGCCAGCAGCCAAGATTTATCGGCGAGGGCTTCACCCCTCCACTTT.

This clonotype appeared many times. The V and J genes are TRBV7-9 and TRBJ2-1; D gene unclear. The CDR3 consists of 13 residues. The V and J ends lost 5 bases and 6 bases respectively, with 11 bases between them. Germline loops: CDR1 SEHNR, CDR2 FQNEAQ (reference sequence). CDR3 amino acids: CASSPPPSNEQFF. The CDR3, as DNA: TGTGCCAGCAGCCCCCCCCCTTCCAATGAGCAGTTCTTC.

This clonotype has a count of ten or more. The chain has TRBV20-1 and TRBJ2-1, with D perhaps matching TRBD2 (5 bases). Germline V gene lookup returns CDR1 DFQATT and CDR2 SNEGSKA (reference sequence). This CDR3 spans 15 amino acids. V gave up 3 bases and J gave up 0 bases, with 12 bases separating them. CDR3 sequence reads: CSARDSGSSYNEQFF. The CDR3 region has the DNA TGCAGTGCTAGGGACTCCGGAAGCTCCTACAATGAGCAGTTCTTC.

In its sample, this clonotype was seen many times. The chain joins TRBV11-2 to TRBJ1-1, with D unclear. V shed 6 bases and J shed 6 bases, with 14 bases lying between them. Germline V gene data show CDR1 as SGHAT and CDR2 as FQNNGV. The CDR3 runs 13 residues. The CDR3 reads CASSTGSPPEAFF. The CDR3 DNA sequence: TGTGCCAGCAGTACGGGTTCCCCCCCTGAAGCTTTCTTT.

This clonotype occurred many times. The chain is built from TRBV20-1 and TRBJ2-1; possible D gene TRBD2, 6 bases. The V gene lost 6 bases and the J gene lost 6 bases, with 21 bases spanning the gap. Germline V gene sequence: CDR1 DFQATT, CDR2 SNEGSKA (reference sequence). The CDR3 is made up of 15 amino acids. CDR3 nucleotides: TGCAGTGCAACGGACCGCCCGGGACTCCCCAATGAGCAGTTCTTC. Residues: CSATDRPGLPNEQFF.

This clonotype was detected ten times or more. In DNA form, the CDR3 reads TGTGCCAGCAGCCGAACAGGGTTTGGATCACCCCTCCACTTT. Amino acid sequence: CASSRTGFGSPLHF. The rearrangement links TRBV11-3 to TRBJ1-6; D perhaps matches TRBD1 (6 bases). Germline V CDR1 and CDR2: SGHNT, YENEEA. Trimming took 5 bases from V and 10 from J, leaving 15 bases between them. CDR3 size: 14 residues.

This clonotype was observed at least ten times. This chain links TRBV12-3 or TRBV12-4 with TRBJ2-2; D gene uncertain. V lost 5 bases and J 9 bases, leaving 10 bases between the germline ends. This CDR3 has 12 amino acids. The CDR3: CASSGGGWELFF. Written as DNA, the CDR3 is TGTGCCAGCAGTGGCGGTGGGTGGGAGCTGTTTTTT.

The V gene is TRBV9, the J gene TRBJ2-1; D not resolved. V gave up 0 bases and J gave up 8 bases, with 12 bases separating them. The CDR3 is 14 amino acids. Germline assignment: CDR1 SGDLS and CDR2 YYNGEE. CDR3 amino acids: CASSVERPHDEQFF. CDR3 DNA: TGTGCCAGCAGCGTAGAGAGACCCCATGATGAGCAGTTCTTC.

This clonotype was counted only a few times. V usage is TRBV5-6 and J usage is TRBJ1-2; no firm D call. V gave up 4 bases and J gave up 4 bases, with 8 bases separating them. The CDR3 length is 12 residues. Germline-derived CDR1 and CDR2 are SGHDT and YYEEEE. The CDR3: CASSEGLYGYTF. In DNA, the CDR3 is TGTGCCAGCAGCGAGGGCCTCTATGGCTACACCTTC.

This clonotype was counted ten times or more. The V gene is TRBV2, the J gene TRBJ2-1, with no clear D. Per the germline V gene, CDR1 is SNHLY and CDR2 is FYNNEI. The CDR3 totals 14 residues. V lost 1 base to trimming and J lost 0 bases, with 4 bases between them. The CDR3 nucleotides read TGTGCCAGCAGTGAAGAACCCTCCTACAATGAGCAGTTCTTC. Its protein product is CASSEEPSYNEQFF. The entire variable domain, with the rest obtained from reference TRBV2 and TRBJ2-1, is as follows: EPEVTQTPSHQVTQMGQEVILRCVPISNHLYFYWYRQILGQKVEFLVSFYNNEISEKSEIFDDQFSVERPDGSNFTLKIRSTKLEDSAMYFCASSEEPSYNEQFFGPGTRLTVL.

The sample holds many counts of this clonotype. The V call is TRBV19, the J call TRBJ2-7, with 11 bases aligning to TRBD2. With V trimmed by 6 bases and J by 2 bases, 3 bases remained unmatched. The CDR3 has 14 residues. Germline V gives CDR1 LNHDA, CDR2 SQIVND (reference sequence). The CDR3 DNA is TGTGCCAGTAGCACTAGCGGGGGAACCTACGAGCAGTACTTC. Translating it yields CASSTSGGTYEQYF.

This clonotype turned up a few times. V and J are TRBV7-6 and TRBJ2-5; 8 bases align to TRBD2. The length of the CDR3 is 18 residues. Trimming at V came to 0 bases and at J to 2 bases, leaving 11 bases not matched to a gene. Germline-derived CDR1 and CDR2 are SGHVS and FNYEAQ. The CDR3 DNA reads TGTGCCAGCAGCTTAGCCTCCGGCGGGGCGGGAGGTCAAGAGACCCAGTACTTC. Translation gives CASSLASGGAGGQETQYF.

The table lists this clonotype with many counts. This rearrangement joins TRBV24-1 to TRBJ2-5; possibly TRBD1 for D (6 bases). With 3 bases removed from V and 3 bases from J, the gap between germline ends came to 13 bases. CDR3 length equals 15 residues. CDR1 KGHDR and CDR2 SFDVKD come from the germline V gene. The CDR3 loop reads CATSDPGQGKETQYF. CDR3 sequence (DNA): TGTGCCACCAGTGATCCGGGACAAGGAAAAGAGACCCAGTACTTC.

The chain has TRBV27 and TRBJ1-5; D not certain. V was clipped by 6 bases and J by 2 bases, with 11 bases between them. The CDR3 has 14 amino acids. CDR1 and CDR2 from the germline V gene are MNHEY and SMNVEV (reference sequence). Here the CDR3 reads CASSDRRGNQPQHF. The DNA for the CDR3 is TGTGCCAGCAGCGACCGGAGGGGCAATCAGCCCCAGCATTTT.

This clonotype was seen repeatedly, ten times or more. This chain joins TRBV7-3 and TRBJ1-1, with D perhaps matching TRBD1 (5 bases). Trimming left V 5 bases short and J 1 base short, with 23 bases between. Germline CDR1 reads SGHTA; CDR2 reads FQGTGA. The CDR3 runs to 18 residues. CDR3 DNA: TGTGCCAGCAGCAATACTATCCGGGACCCTAAGGGGAACACTGAAGCTTTCTTT. Protein product: CASSNTIRDPKGNTEAFF.

This clonotype was observed many times. The genes are TRBV3-1 and TRBJ1-2; D is unclear. The CDR3 consists of 15 residues. CDR1 and CDR2 (germline): LGHDT, YNNKEL (reference sequence). The V and J ends lost 4 bases and 6 bases respectively, with 18 bases between them. The CDR3 loop reads CASSPPTQQSDGYTF. The CDR3 DNA follows: TGTGCCAGCAGCCCTCCCACTCAACAGTCCGATGGCTACACCTTC.

V gene TRBV10-3 combines with J gene TRBJ2-5; D gene ambiguous. Germline-derived CDR1 and CDR2 are ENHRY and SYGVKD. The V and J ends lost 3 bases and 5 bases respectively, with 7 bases between them. The CDR3 length is 12 residues. CDR3 DNA sequence: TGTGCCATCAGTGATTTAAGGGAGACCCAGTACTTC. Residues: CAISDLRETQYF.

Many counts were recorded for this clonotype. The germline gene is not matched at one end of the junction; a read error may be the cause. J is TRBJ2-1 and V is TRBV6-1, with 7 positions matching TRBD2. Germline CDR1 MNHNS, CDR2 SASEGT. The CDR3 is 16 residues long. CDR3 bases: TGTGCCAGCAGTGAAGCGGGCGGACTAGGGAACAATAAGCAGTTCTTC. As protein: CASSEAGGLGNNKQFF.

This clonotype was found many times. The chain combines TRBV18 with TRBJ1-6; TRBD1 might be the D (6 bases). This CDR3 region has 14 residues. The V end lost 8 bases, the J end lost 10 bases, and 18 bases lay between the germline ends. In germline, CDR1 is KGHSH, CDR2 LQKENI. CDR3 protein: CASTLNRVDSPLHF. The CDR3, as DNA: TGTGCCAGCACGCTCAACAGGGTTGACTCACCCCTCCACTTT.

As to this clonotype: The germline gene is not matched at one end of the junction; a read error may be the cause. The gene calls are TRBV11-2 and TRBJ1-2; the D is unclear. The germline V gene encodes CDR1 SGHAT and CDR2 FQNNGV. CDR3 length: 13 residues. The CDR3 nucleotides are TGTGCCAGCAGCTTAGTCGGTAACTATGGCTGCACCTTC. This translates into CASSLVGNYGCTF.

This clonotype was recorded many times. V is TRBV2 and J is TRBJ1-6, with 8 bases matching TRBD1. Trimming cost V 9 bases and J 7 bases; bases outside gene matches: 2. There are 12 residues in the CDR3. Looked up from germline, CDR1 is SNHLY and CDR2 is FYNNEI. DNA for the CDR3: TGTGCCAGGGGGACAGGAAATTCACCCCTCCACTTT. Protein product: CARGTGNSPLHF.

The rearrangement joins TRBV6-2 or TRBV6-3 to TRBJ2-1, with D perhaps TRBD2 (5 bases). This CDR3 has 16 amino acids. Per germline, CDR1 MNHEY and CDR2 SVGEGT. V lost 0 bases to trimming and J lost 7 bases, with 16 bases between them. The DNA for the CDR3 is TGTGCCAGCAGTTACTCTTTAGGGAGTTCTTTGAATGAGCAGTTCTTC. It codes for CASSYSLGSSLNEQFF.

This clonotype was observed a few times. A much larger clone sits a single nucleotide away, making a read error possible. The chain joins TRBV30 to TRBJ1-1; D is ambiguous. The germline CDR1 and CDR2 sequences are GTSNPN and SVGIG (reference sequence). With 1 base removed from V and 5 bases from J, the gap between germline ends came to 11 bases. The CDR3 has 13 residues. DNA of the CDR3: TGTGCCTGGAGTGATATGGAGTGGACTGAAGCTTTCTTT. It codes for CAWSDMEWTEAFF.

The rearrangement links TRBV6-1 to TRBJ2-2, with TRBD1 identical over 8 bases. V was clipped by 2 bases and J by 5 bases; unmatched bases: 7. The CDR3 has 16 amino acids. In germline, CDR1 is MNHNS, CDR2 SASEGT. The chain's CDR3 is CASSERGRQGTGELFF. CDR3 nucleotides: TGTGCCAGCAGTGAAAGGGGGAGACAGGGGACCGGGGAGCTGTTTTTT.

This clonotype was seen more than once but under ten times. CDR3: CASSLIAGEGETQYF. CDR3 sequence (DNA): TGTGCCAGCAGCTTGATAGCGGGAGAGGGAGAGACCCAGTACTTC. The chain links TRBV5-4 to TRBJ2-5, with TRBD2 matching 9 bases. Germline values: CDR1 SGHNT, CDR2 YYREEE (reference sequence). This CDR3 region has 15 residues. V trimming: 1 base; J trimming: 4 bases; junction bases outside the gene matches: 5.

This clonotype was counted a few times. The chain carries TRBV7-9 and TRBJ1-6; perhaps TRBD1 as D (6 bases). This CDR3 has 16 amino acids. The V gene's germline CDR1 is SEHNR and CDR2 FQNEAQ (reference sequence). V was clipped by 5 bases and J by 2 bases, with 13 bases between them. The CDR3 sequence is CASSPQGLTYNSPLHF. In DNA, the CDR3 is TGTGCCAGCAGCCCACAGGGCCTCACCTATAATTCACCCCTCCACTTT.